Presented here are 17 T cell receptor beta chains from one specimen sequenced in a study of T cells expressing NK-cell markers. TCRdb reprocessed the 5' RACE reads and reports one entry per CDR3 protein, with no DNA. This repertoire includes hundreds of thousands of distinct CDR3 sequences. The specimen was blood T cells: a sorted CD56 or NKG2C T cell subset, CD4+ or CD8+ T cells, or bulk PBMC T cells (not recorded which). The receptor source for this set is a man aged 18 to 29 in good health.

The rearrangement joins TRBV21-1 to TRBJ2-2; TCRdb's assignment of TRBD1 cannot be checked, as there is no DNA. TRBV21-1 is described as a pseudogene. This CDR3 comprises 16 residues. CDR3 residues: CASSTRTGGTPGCCFF.

The V gene is TRBV7-9, the J gene TRBJ2-1; TCRdb proposes TRBD2, but this gene call is untestable without DNA. The CDR3 extends over 16 amino acids. Germline V gene data show CDR1 as SEHNR and CDR2 as FQNEAQ (reference sequence). This CDR3 is CASSQGTSGIHNEQFF.

The rearrangement joins TRBV27 to TRBJ2-3; TCRdb returns TRBD1, unconfirmable since there is no DNA. The CDR3 runs 16 residues. Germline CDR1 MNHEY, CDR2 SMNVEV (reference sequence). CDR3 region: CASSFGGVFGTDTQYF.

V gene TRBV12-3 or TRBV12-4 combines with J gene TRBJ2-1; the D call from TCRdb, TRBD2, cannot be confirmed without DNA. This CDR3 contains 18 residues. CDR3 amino acids: CASSHPIIGTNHYNEQFF.

This chain connects TRBV29-1 to TRBJ2-4; TCRdb's D gene call, TRBD1, goes unchecked for lack of DNA. This CDR3 comprises 13 residues. CDR1 SQVTM and CDR2 ANQGSEA come from the germline V gene. The CDR3 region is CSVEGGETNIQYF.

The chain joins TRBV12-3 or TRBV12-4 to TRBJ2-7; TCRdb designates TRBD1, a call that cannot be tested without DNA. CDR3 length: 13 residues. The CDR3 protein is CASVGESTYEQYF.

The chain recombines TRBV27 with TRBJ2-3; TCRdb reports TRBD2, a call that lacks DNA to check it against. Germline CDR1 reads MNHEY; CDR2 reads SMNVEV (reference sequence). The CDR3 is made up of 16 amino acids. The CDR3 here is CASSLTGTRYTDTQYF.

The chain carries TRBV5-1 and TRBJ2-3; the D call of TRBD1 rests on TCRdb alone, since no DNA is present to check it. CDR1 is SGHRS and CDR2 is YFSETQ in the germline V gene. This CDR3 spans 18 amino acids. The CDR3 loop reads CASSPTQGGSERTDTQYF.

This chain uses TRBV5-4 with TRBJ2-1; the TCRdb call, TRBD2, lacks DNA for checking. This CDR3 is built from 15 residues. Per the germline V gene, CDR1 is SGHNT and CDR2 is YYREEE (reference sequence). This CDR3 is CASSLAFVGSHEQFF.

The chain uses TRBV5-1 and TRBJ2-7; TCRdb's D call, TRBD1, is unchecked because there is no DNA. The CDR3 extends over 13 amino acids. Germline V CDR1 and CDR2: SGHRS, YFSETQ. CDR3: CASSYVQGYEQYF.

The V gene is TRBV3-1, the J gene TRBJ2-2. From germline, CDR1 is LGHDT and CDR2 YNNKEL (reference sequence). The CDR3 is 15 amino acids. The CDR3 here is CASSHHPTETGELFF.

V usage is TRBV6-5 and J usage is TRBJ2-5; lacking DNA, the TRBD1 call made by TCRdb goes unchecked. Germline V CDR1 and CDR2: MNHEY, SVGAGI. The CDR3 is 17 amino acids. CDR3 amino acids: CASSYRRQGFRQETQYF.

The rearrangement links TRBV28 to TRBJ2-7; the D call from TCRdb, TRBD2, cannot be confirmed without DNA. Per germline, CDR1 MDHEN and CDR2 SYDVKM. This CDR3 has 13 residues. The CDR3 protein is CASISDFRYEQYF.

This chain joins TRBV23-1 and TRBJ2-1. TRBV23-1 is identified as an open reading frame with a role that is uncertain. The CDR3 covers 15 residues. This CDR3 reads CASSHFPTSYNEQFF.

The V call is TRBV7-9, the J call TRBJ2-4; TCRdb's D gene call, TRBD1, goes unchecked for lack of DNA. This CDR3 is built from 15 residues. Looked up from germline, CDR1 is SEHNR and CDR2 is FQNEAQ (reference sequence). CDR3 sequence reads: CASSLPGETKNIQYF. The whole variable domain, filled in from reference TRBV7-9 and TRBJ2-4, reads DTGVSQNPRHKITKRGQNVTFRCDPISEHNRLYWYRQTLGQGPEFLTYFQNEAQLEKSRLLSDRFSAERPKGSFSTLEIQRTEQGDSAMYLCASSLPGETKNIQYFGAGTRLSVL.

The J gene is TRBJ2-1, the V gene TRBV5-1; the TCRdb D gene call, TRBD2, has no DNA to confirm it. Germline CDR1 is SGHRS and CDR2 is YFSETQ. CDR3 length: 13 residues. This CDR3 reads CASSSEMGREQFF.

This chain uses TRBV7-6 with TRBJ2-5; TCRdb's D call, TRBD2, is unchecked because there is no DNA. The V gene's germline CDR1 is SGHVS and CDR2 FNYEAQ. The CDR3 has 15 amino acids. CDR3 loop: CASSLGEGSAETQYF.